Listed below are T cell receptor beta chains from one sample, sequenced in a study of PD-1 blockade in classical Hodgkin lymphoma. Sequencing was performed with immunoSEQ multiplex PCR; in TCRdb, only in-frame clones are kept and a portion is missing. In the table there are tens of thousands of clones, 82% of which are singletons. The sample in question was peripheral blood mononuclear cells (PBMCs), obtained before the fourth cycle of nivolumab. The receptors derive from a human donor with classical Hodgkin lymphoma. CDR3s include the opening cysteine and the closing phenylalanine or tryptophan. A D gene is named only where the DNA matches it firmly. The listing skips clone size in some rows; elsewhere it reads once, few, many or a size class.

TRBJ2-5 TRBV5-3 NA NA TGTGCCAGCAGCCCGGTACAGGGTTTCGAGACCCAGTACTTC CASSPVQGFETQYF
TRBJ2-7 TRBV10-1 NA NA TGCGCCAGCAGCGTGGGGCACCGATCTTACGAGCAGTACTTC CASSVGHRSYEQYF
TRBJ1-6 TRBV6-6 NA NA TGTGCCAGCAGTTACACCGGAAATTCACCCCTCCACTTT CASSYTGNSPLHF
TRBJ2-2 TRBV10-3 NA TRBD2 TGTGCCATCAGTGAGTCCACGGGGGGGAGGAAGACCGGGGAGCTGTTTTTT CAISESTGGRKTGELFF
TRBJ1-6 TRBV7-3 NA TRBD1 TGTGCCAGCAGCCCCCACGGACAGGGGAATTCACCCCTCCACTTT CASSPHGQGNSPLHF
TRBJ1-1 TRBV27 NA NA TGTGCCAGCAGTTTTACAGGGAACACTGAAGCTTTCTTT CASSFTGNTEAFF
TRBJ2-3 TRBV5-4 NA NA TGTGCCAGCAGCCTCGGGGAGCGAAACACAGATACGCAGTATTTT CASSLGERNTDTQYF
TRBJ1-6 TRBV5-5 NA NA TGTGCCAGCAGCTTAGAAGACCTGACACCCCTCCACTTT CASSLEDLTPLHF
TRBJ2-7 TRBV7-7 NA NA TGTGCCAGCAGTAAGAGTCATACCTACGAGCAGTACTTC CASSKSHTYEQYF
TRBJ1-5 TRBV19 NA TRBD1 TGTGCCAGTGGACCGGGACAGGGGGCTTATAGCAATCAGCCCCAGCATTTT CASGPGQGAYSNQPQHF
TRBJ2-4 TRBV10-1 NA TRBD1 TGCGCCAGCAGTGAACCGAGGGACAGGGATTCCCCCTCCACCATTCAGTACTTC CASSEPRDRDSPSTIQYF
TRBJ2-5 TRBV7-2 NA TRBD1 TGTGCCAGCAGCTTTGGGACAGCCCAAGAGACCCAGTACTTC CASSFGTAQETQYF
TRBJ1-4 TRBV19 NA NA TGTGCCAGTAGTATAGAGTGGGGATTTCGTGAAAAACTGTTTTTT CASSIEWGFREKLFF
TRBJ1-4 TRBV7-9 NA NA TGTGCCAGCAGCTTTAACGGCCTAGATGGGCTGTTTTTT CASSFNGLDGLFF
TRBJ2-1 TRBV6-5 once NA TGTGCCAGCAGTCGAATCAATGAGCAGTTCTTC CASSRINEQFF
TRBJ1-5 TRBV5-1 NA NA TGCGCCAGCAGCTTGGGGCCCACGGGAAGCAATCAGCCCCAGCATTTT CASSLGPTGSNQPQHF
TRBJ2-1 TRBV11-2 NA TRBD2 TGTGCCAGCAGCCCGGGACTAGCGGGGAACAATGAGCAGTTCTTC CASSPGLAGNNEQFF
TRBJ1-1 TRBV2 NA NA TGTGCCAGCAGTGAATCAACCAGCACTGAAGCTTTCTTT CASSESTSTEAFF
TRBJ2-7 TRBV7-2 NA NA TGTGCCAGCAGTTATACCGGGACACCGACCTACGAGCAGTACTTC CASSYTGTPTYEQYF
TRBJ1-1 TRBV6-1 NA NA TGTGCCAGCAGTGTAAACGGAGTGGGTCCTGGCACTGAAGCTTTCTTT CASSVNGVGPGTEAFF
TRBJ1-6 TRBV9 once TRBD1 TGTGCCAGCAGCGAGGGACAGGGGGTTAATTCACCCCTCCACTTT CASSEGQGVNSPLHF
TRBJ1-6 TRBV6-5 NA NA TGTGCCAGCACCCGGGGGCGGGACTCACCCCTCCACTTT CASTRGRDSPLHF
TRBJ2-5 TRBV18 NA NA TGTGCCAGCTCCCTGGGCGCGCAAGAGACCCAGTACTTC CASSLGAQETQYF
TRBJ2-7 TRBV4-2 NA NA TGTGCCAGCAGCCCGCGGGGCCTCCTCTACGAGCAGTACTTC CASSPRGLLYEQYF
TRBJ2-3 TRBV10-2 NA TRBD2 TGCGCCAGCCGCCAGCTAGCGGGGGAAAGCACAGATACGCAGTATTTT CASRQLAGESTDTQYF
TRBJ1-1 TRBV7-3 NA NA TGTGCCAGCAGCTTCGTGAACACTGAAGCTTTCTTT CASSFVNTEAFF